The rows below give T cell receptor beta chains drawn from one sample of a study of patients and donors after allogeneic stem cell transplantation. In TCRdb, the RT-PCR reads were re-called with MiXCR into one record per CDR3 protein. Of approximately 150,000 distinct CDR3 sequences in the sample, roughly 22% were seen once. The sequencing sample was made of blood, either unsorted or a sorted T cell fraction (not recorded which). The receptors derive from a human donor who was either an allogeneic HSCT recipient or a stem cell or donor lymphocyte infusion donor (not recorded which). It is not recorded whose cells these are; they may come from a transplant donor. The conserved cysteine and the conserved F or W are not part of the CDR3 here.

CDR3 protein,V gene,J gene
ASSLEGADNEQF,TRBV5-1,TRBJ2-1
SARGGRDPYNEQF,TRBV20-1,TRBJ2-1
ASNHGQANTEAF,TRBV7-9,TRBJ1-1
SASRTGGEQF,TRBV20-1,TRBJ2-1
ASSRDRGGTYEQY,TRBV6-1,TRBJ2-7
ASSLSQGDEQF,TRBV28,TRBJ2-1
ASSQGWQKRGKFNEQF,TRBV11-2,TRBJ2-1
ASSPGGLANYGYT,TRBV12-3/TRBV12-4,TRBJ1-2
ASSPLAGKYNEQF,TRBV11-2,TRBJ2-1
AIRGGLENLTGELF,TRBV12-3/TRBV12-4,TRBJ2-2
ASGGSQPQH,TRBV12-3/TRBV12-4,TRBJ1-5
ASSLQQGGAPNYGYT,TRBV14,TRBJ1-2
ASSQEASGLSYNEQF,TRBV3-1,TRBJ2-1
ASSFDLRDISMNTEAF,TRBV7-2,TRBJ1-1
ASSFLGTDTGELF,TRBV7-2,TRBJ2-2